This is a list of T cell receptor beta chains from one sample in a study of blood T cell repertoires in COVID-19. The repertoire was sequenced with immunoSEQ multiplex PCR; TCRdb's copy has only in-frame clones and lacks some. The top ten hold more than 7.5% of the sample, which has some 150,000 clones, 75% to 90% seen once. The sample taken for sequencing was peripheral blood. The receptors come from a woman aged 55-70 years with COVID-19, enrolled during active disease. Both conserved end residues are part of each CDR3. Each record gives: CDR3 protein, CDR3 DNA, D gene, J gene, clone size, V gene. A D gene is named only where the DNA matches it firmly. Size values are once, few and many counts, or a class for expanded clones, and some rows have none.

CDR3 protein: CASSSPRMDRNTEAFF
CDR3 DNA: TGTGCCAGCAGTTCACCCCGAATGGACAGAAACACTGAAGCTTTCTTT
D gene: -
J gene: TRBJ1-1
clone size: -
V gene: TRBV6-2/TRBV6-3

CDR3 protein: CASSQEFDWRSPLHF
CDR3 DNA: TGTGCCAGCAGCCAAGAATTTGATTGGAGGTCACCCCTCCACTTT
D gene: -
J gene: TRBJ1-6
clone size: few
V gene: TRBV3-1/TRBV3-2

CDR3 protein: CASSQGDRVETEAFF
CDR3 DNA: TGTGCCAGCAGCCAGGGGGACAGGGTGGAAACTGAAGCTTTCTTT
D gene: TRBD1
J gene: TRBJ1-1
clone size: -
V gene: TRBV4-2

CDR3 protein: CASSYAADRRGSHF
CDR3 DNA: TGTGCCAGCAGTTACGCGGCCGATCGCAGGGGAAGCCATTTT
D gene: -
J gene: TRBJ1-5
clone size: -
V gene: TRBV6-2/TRBV6-3

CDR3 protein: CASSEVPQGTAFF
CDR3 DNA: TGCGCCAGCAGTGAGGTCCCACAGGGTACAGCTTTCTTT
D gene: -
J gene: TRBJ1-1
clone size: few
V gene: TRBV10-1

CDR3 protein: CASSLVQGGEKLFF
CDR3 DNA: TGCGCCAGCAGCTTGGTACAGGGAGGGGAAAAACTGTTTTTT
D gene: -
J gene: TRBJ1-4
clone size: few
V gene: TRBV5-1

CDR3 protein: CARSLRVSEQYF
CDR3 DNA: TGTGCCAGAAGCTTGCGGGTTTCCGAGCAGTACTTC
D gene: -
J gene: TRBJ2-7
clone size: -
V gene: TRBV5-3

CDR3 protein: CASAPGQGAYEQYF
CDR3 DNA: TGTGCCAGTGCCCCGGGACAGGGTGCCTACGAGCAGTACTTC
D gene: TRBD1
J gene: TRBJ2-7
clone size: -
V gene: TRBV27

CDR3 protein: CASSQCSGTAGRYQPQHF
CDR3 DNA: TGCGCCAGCAGTCAATGCTCCGGGACAGCCGGACGCTATCAGCCCCAGCATTTT
D gene: TRBD1
J gene: TRBJ1-5
clone size: few
V gene: TRBV23-1

CDR3 protein: CASSRRGGEKLFF
CDR3 DNA: TGTGCCAGCAGTAGAAGGGGAGGTGAAAAACTGTTTTTT
D gene: -
J gene: TRBJ1-4
clone size: -
V gene: TRBV25-1

CDR3 protein: CSVGTASYEQYF
CDR3 DNA: TGCAGCGTCGGGACAGCCTCCTACGAGCAGTACTTC
D gene: TRBD1
J gene: TRBJ2-7
clone size: -
V gene: TRBV29-1